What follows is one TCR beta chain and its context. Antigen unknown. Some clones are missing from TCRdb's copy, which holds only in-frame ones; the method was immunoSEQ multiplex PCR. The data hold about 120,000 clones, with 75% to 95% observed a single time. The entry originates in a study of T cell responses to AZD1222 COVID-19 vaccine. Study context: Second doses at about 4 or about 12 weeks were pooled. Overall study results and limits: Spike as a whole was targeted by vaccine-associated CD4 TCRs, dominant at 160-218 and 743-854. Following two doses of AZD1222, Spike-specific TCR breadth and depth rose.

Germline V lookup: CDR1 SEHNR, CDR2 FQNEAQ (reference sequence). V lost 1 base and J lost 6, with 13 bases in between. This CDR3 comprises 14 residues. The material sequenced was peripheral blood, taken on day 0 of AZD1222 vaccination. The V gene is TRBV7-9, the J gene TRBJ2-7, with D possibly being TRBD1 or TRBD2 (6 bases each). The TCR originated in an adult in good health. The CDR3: CASSLDGGLVEQYF. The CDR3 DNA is TGTGCCAGCAGCTTAGATGGGGGGCTGGTCGAGCAGTACTTC.